This T cell receptor beta chain comes out of a study of blood T cell repertoires in COVID-19. Overall study context: The samples span acute and convalescent COVID-19 from the United States, Italy and Spain. Nucleic acid was either cDNA or gDNA, and it came from T cells, B-cell-depleted T cells, or PBMCs.

Per the study methods: Reference gene primer amplification gave nucleated cell count estimates. Repertoires were generated with immunoSEQ multiplex PCR, while TCRdb's copy carries only in-frame clones and drops some. V, J and clone size reflect that table, while D and trimming were determined from the DNA. This sample yields 130,000 or so clones, of which around four fifths are seen a single time; around 15% belongs to the top ten. Trimming pared 7 bases from V and 5 bases from J, leaving 7 bases between. The CDR3 is 10 residues long. Germline lookup yields CDR1 DFQATT and CDR2 SNEGSKA (reference sequence).

The V and J genes are TRBV20-1 and TRBJ2-3, with D hard to call. Sequenced: peripheral blood. The receptor's source is a man aged 60 to 75 with active or convalescent COVID-19. CDR3 region: CSDRGDTQYF. CDR3 sequence (DNA): TGCAGTGACCGAGGAGATACGCAGTATTTT.